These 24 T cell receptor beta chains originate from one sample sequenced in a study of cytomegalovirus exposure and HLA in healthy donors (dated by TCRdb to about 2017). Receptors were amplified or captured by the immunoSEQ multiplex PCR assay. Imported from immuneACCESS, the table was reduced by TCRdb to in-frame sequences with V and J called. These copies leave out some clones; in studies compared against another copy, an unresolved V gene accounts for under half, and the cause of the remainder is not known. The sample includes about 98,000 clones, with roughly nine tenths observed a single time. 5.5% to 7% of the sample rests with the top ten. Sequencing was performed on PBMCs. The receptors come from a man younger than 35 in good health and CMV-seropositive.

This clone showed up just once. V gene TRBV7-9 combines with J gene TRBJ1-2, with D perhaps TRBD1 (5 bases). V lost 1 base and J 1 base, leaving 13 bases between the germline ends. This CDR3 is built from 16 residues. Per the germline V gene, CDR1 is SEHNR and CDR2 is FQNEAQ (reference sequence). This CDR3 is CASSLGRGLLNYGYTF. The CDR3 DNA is TGTGCCAGCAGCTTAGGCCGGGGACTTCTTAACTATGGCTACACCTTC.

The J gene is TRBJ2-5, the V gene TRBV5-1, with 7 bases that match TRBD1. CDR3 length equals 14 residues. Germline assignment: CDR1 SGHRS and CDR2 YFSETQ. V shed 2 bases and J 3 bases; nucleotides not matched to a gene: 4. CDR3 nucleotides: TGCGCCAGCAGCTTTGCCGGGACAGAAGAGACCCAGTACTTC. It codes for CASSFAGTEETQYF.

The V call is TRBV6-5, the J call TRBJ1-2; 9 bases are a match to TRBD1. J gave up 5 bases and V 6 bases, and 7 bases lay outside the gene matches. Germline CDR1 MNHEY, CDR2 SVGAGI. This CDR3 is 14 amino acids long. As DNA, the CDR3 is TGTGCCAGCAGGGACACAGGGGGCGCGTATGGCTACACCTTC. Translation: CASRDTGGAYGYTF.

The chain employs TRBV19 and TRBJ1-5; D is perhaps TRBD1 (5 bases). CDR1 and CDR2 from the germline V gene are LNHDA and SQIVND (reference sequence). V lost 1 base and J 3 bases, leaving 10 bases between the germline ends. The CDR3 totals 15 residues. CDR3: CASSIGGSFNQPQHF. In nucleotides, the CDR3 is TGTGCCAGTAGTATAGGGGGCTCGTTCAATCAGCCCCAGCATTTT.

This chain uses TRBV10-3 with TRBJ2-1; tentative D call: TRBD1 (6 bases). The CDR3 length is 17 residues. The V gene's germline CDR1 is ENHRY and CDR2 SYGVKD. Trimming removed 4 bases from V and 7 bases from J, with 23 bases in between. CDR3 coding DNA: TGTGCCATCAGTGTCGGCAGGGGATTAAGTATTGCGAATGAGCAGTTCTTC. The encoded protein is CAISVGRGLSIANEQFF.

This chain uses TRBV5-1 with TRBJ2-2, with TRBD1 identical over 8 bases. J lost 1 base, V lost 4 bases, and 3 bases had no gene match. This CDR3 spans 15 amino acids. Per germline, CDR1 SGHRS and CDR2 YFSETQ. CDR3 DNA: TGCGCCAGCAGCCCCGACAGGGGGAACACCGGGGAGCTGTTTTTT. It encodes CASSPDRGNTGELFF.

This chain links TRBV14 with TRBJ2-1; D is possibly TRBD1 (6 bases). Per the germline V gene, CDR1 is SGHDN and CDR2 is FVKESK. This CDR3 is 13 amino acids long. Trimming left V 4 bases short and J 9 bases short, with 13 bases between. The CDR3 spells CASSPYRDGEQFF. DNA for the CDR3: TGTGCCAGCAGCCCTTACAGGGATGGTGAGCAGTTCTTC.

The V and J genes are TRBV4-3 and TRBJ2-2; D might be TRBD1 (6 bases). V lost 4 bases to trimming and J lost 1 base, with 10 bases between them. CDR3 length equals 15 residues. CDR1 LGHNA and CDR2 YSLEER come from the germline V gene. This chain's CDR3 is CASSRIQGNTGELFF. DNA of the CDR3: TGCGCCAGCAGCCGAATACAGGGGAACACCGGGGAGCTGTTTTTT.

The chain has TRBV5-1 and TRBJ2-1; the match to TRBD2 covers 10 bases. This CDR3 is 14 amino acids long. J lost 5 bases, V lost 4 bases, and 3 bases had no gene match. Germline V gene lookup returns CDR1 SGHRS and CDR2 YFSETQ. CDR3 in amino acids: CASSLTSGNNEQFF. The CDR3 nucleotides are TGCGCCAGCAGCCTAACTAGCGGGAACAATGAGCAGTTCTTC.

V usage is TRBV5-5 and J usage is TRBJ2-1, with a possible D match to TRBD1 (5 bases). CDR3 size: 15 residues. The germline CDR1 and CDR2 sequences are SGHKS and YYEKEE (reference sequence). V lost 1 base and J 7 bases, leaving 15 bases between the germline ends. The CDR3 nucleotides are TGTGCCAGCAGCTTGCAGGGCCCCTCATTTAATGAGCAGTTCTTC. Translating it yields CASSLQGPSFNEQFF.

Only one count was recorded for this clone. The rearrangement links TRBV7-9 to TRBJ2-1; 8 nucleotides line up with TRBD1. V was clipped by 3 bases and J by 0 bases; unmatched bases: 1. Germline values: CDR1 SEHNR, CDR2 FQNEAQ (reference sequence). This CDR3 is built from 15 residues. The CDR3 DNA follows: TGTGCCAGCAGCTTCACAGGGGGCTCCTACAATGAGCAGTTCTTC. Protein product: CASSFTGGSYNEQFF.

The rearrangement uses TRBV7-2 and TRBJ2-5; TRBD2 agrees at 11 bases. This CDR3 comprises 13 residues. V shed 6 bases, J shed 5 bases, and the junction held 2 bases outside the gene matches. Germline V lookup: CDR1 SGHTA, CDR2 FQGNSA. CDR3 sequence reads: CASRLAGVETQYF. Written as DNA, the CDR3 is TGTGCCAGCAGACTAGCGGGAGTTGAGACCCAGTACTTC.

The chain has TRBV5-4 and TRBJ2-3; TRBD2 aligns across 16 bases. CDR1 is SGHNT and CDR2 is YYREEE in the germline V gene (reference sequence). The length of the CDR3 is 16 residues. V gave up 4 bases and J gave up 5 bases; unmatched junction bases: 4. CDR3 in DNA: TGTGCCAGCAGCCCGGGACTAGCGGGGGGGGGAGATACGCAGTATTTT. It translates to CASSPGLAGGGDTQYF. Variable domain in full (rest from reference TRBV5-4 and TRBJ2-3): ETGVTQSPTHLIKTRGQQVTLRCSSQSGHNTVSWYQQALGQGPQFIFQYYREEENGRGNFPPRFSGLQFPNYSSELNVNALELDDSALYLCASSPGLAGGGDTQYFGPGTRLTVL.

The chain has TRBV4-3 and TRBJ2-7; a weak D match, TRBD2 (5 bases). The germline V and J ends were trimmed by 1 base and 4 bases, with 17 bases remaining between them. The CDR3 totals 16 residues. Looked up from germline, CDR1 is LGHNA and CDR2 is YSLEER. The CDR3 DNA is TGCGCCAGCAGCCAAGGTTCGGCTAGCCCCAGTTACGAGCAGTACTTC. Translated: CASSQGSASPSYEQYF.

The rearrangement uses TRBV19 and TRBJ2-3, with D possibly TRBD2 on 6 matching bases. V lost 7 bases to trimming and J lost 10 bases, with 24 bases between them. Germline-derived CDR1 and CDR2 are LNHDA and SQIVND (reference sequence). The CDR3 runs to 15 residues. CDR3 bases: TGTGCCAGTAAGATTGTGGCTAGCGCTCGGATAGCGCAGTATTTT. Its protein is CASKIVASARIAQYF. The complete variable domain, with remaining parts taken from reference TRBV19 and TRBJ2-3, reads DGGITQSPKYLFRKEGQNVTLSCEQNLNHDAMYWYRQDPGQGLRLIYYSQIVNDFQKGDIAEGYSVSREKKESFPLTVTSAQKNPTAFYLCASKIVASARIAQYFGPGTRLTVL.

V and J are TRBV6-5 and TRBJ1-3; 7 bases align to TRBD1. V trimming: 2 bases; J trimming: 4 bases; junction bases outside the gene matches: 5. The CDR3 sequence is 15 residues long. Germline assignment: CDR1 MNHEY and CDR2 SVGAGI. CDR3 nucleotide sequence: TGTGCCAGCAGTTACGCAGACAGGGCCGGAAACACCATATATTTT. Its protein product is CASSYADRAGNTIYF.

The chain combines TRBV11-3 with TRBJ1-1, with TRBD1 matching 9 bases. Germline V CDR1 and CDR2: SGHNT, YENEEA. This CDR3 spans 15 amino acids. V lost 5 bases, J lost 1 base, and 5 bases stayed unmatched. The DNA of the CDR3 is TGTGCCAGCAGCCCCAGGGGACAGGGGAACACTGAAGCTTTCTTT. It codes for CASSPRGQGNTEAFF.

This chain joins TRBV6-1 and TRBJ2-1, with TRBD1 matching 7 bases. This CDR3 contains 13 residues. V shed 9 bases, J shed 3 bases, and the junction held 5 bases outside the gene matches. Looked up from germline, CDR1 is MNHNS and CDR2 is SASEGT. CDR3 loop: CASGDSYYNEQFF. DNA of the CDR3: TGTGCCAGTGGGGACAGCTACTACAATGAGCAGTTCTTC.

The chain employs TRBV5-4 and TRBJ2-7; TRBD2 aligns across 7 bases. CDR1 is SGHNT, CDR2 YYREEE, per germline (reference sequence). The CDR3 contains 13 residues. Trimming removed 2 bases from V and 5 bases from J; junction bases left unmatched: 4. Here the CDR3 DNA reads TGTGCCAGCAGCTTTGCGGGAGCCAACGAGCAGTACTTC. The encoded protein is CASSFAGANEQYF.

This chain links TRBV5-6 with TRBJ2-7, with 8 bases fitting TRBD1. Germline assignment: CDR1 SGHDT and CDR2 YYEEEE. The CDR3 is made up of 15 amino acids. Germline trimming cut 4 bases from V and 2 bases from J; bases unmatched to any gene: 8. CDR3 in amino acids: CASSPRDRRAYEQYF. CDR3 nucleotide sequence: TGTGCCAGCAGCCCGCGGGACAGGAGGGCCTACGAGCAGTACTTC.

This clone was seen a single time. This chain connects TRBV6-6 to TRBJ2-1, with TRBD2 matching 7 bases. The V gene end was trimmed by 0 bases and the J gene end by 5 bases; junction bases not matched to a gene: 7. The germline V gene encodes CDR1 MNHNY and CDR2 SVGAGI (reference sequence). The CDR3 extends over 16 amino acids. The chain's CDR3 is CASSYSSAGNHNEQFF. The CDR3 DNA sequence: TGTGCCAGCAGTTACTCGTCAGCGGGGAACCACAATGAGCAGTTCTTC.

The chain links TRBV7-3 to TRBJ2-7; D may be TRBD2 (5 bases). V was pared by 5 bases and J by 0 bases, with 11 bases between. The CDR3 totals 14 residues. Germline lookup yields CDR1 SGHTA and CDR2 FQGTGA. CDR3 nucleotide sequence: TGTGCCAGCAGCGCCAGCGGCAGCTCCTACGAGCAGTACTTC. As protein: CASSASGSSYEQYF.

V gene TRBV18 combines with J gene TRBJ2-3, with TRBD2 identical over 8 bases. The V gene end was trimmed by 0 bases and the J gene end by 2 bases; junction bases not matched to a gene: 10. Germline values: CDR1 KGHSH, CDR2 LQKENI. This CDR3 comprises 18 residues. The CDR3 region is CASSPPSFVGGDTDTQYF. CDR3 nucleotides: TGTGCCAGCTCACCACCCAGTTTCGTCGGGGGGGACACAGATACGCAGTATTTT.

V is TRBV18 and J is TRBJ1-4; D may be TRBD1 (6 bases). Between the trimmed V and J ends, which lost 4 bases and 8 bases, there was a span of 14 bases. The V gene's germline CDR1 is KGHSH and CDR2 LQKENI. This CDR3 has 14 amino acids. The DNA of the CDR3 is TGTGCCAGCTCACGAACAGGGAATTCGGAAAAACTGTTTTTT. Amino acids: CASSRTGNSEKLFF.